This T cell receptor beta chain appears in the sequencing data of a study of T cells in women clearing cervical HPV infection. Clones were read by immunoSEQ multiplex PCR, and TCRdb kept only the in-frame ones, dropping some. The specimen's table records roughly 47,000 clones. After removal of 7 bases from V and 5 bases from J, the junction contained 12 bases not matched to a gene. The CDR3 covers 15 residues. Germline values: CDR1 SNHLY, CDR2 FYNNEI. Of note for this clone: The read ends 3 residues shy of where the CDR3 ends; the end is completed using the germline J gene.

This rearrangement joins TRBV2 to TRBJ2-7, with 9 bases aligning to TRBD2. The TCR comes from a woman between 18 and 75 years old with a cervical HPV16 infection that either progressed to CIN3+ or cleared (not recorded which). The sequenced sample consisted of blood buffy coat. The covered CDR3 bases are TGTGCCAGCACCCAAAGGCGGGGGGGCCGCGACGAG. Its protein product is CASTQRRGGRDE. The full CDR3 protein reads CASTQRRGGRDEQYF.